These 21 T cell receptor beta chains came from one sample sequenced in a study of T cell repertoires in cytomegalovirus infection. These TCRs are of unknown antigen specificity. Using its own MiXCR run on the reads, TCRdb lists one record per CDR3 protein. The sample lists 900,000 to 950,000 distinct CDR3 sequences, 25% to 40% occurring once. This specimen was cultured CD8+ T cells from PBMCs, taken from culture after CMV antigen stimulation. The receptors were sampled from a human donor in good health (CMV status not recorded). Some clones in this sample may be carry-over from other donors' samples.

This clonotype was found a few times. The chain uses TRBV10-2 and TRBJ1-1; D is possibly TRBD1 (6 bases). The CDR3 covers 17 residues. V lost 0 bases to trimming and J lost 0 bases, with 14 bases between them. From germline, CDR1 is WSHSY and CDR2 SAAADI. CDR3 protein: CASSESGRGAVNTEAFF. The CDR3 DNA reads as TGCGCCAGCAGTGAGTCGGGGAGGGGGGCCGTGAACACTGAAGCTTTCTTT.

The rearrangement uses TRBV6-1 and TRBJ2-5; 9 bases are a match to TRBD1. The CDR3 sequence is 14 residues long. V lost 7 bases and J lost 4; bases outside the gene matches: 7. Looked up from germline, CDR1 is MNHNS and CDR2 is SASEGT. The CDR3 loop reads CASTTGQGRETQYF. CDR3 coding DNA: TGTGCCAGCACCACGGGACAGGGTCGAGAGACCCAGTACTTC.

The CDR3 loop reads CASRDFRVGNQPQHF. CDR3 nucleotides: TGTGCCAGCAGAGACTTTAGGGTAGGCAATCAGCCCCAGCATTTT. The chain recombines TRBV2 with TRBJ1-5; no firm D call. CDR1 and CDR2 (germline): SNHLY, FYNNEI. V was shortened by 6 bases and J by 2 bases, with 14 bases between the two germline ends. The CDR3 is 15 amino acids. Full variable domain (remainder filled in from reference TRBV2 and TRBJ1-5): EPEVTQTPSHQVTQMGQEVILRCVPISNHLYFYWYRQILGQKVEFLVSFYNNEISEKSEIFDDQFSVERPDGSNFTLKIRSTKLEDSAMYFCASRDFRVGNQPQHFGDGTRLSIL.

As for this clonotype: This may come from a read error, since a much larger clone is one base off. The chain carries TRBV11-2 and TRBJ2-2, with TRBD2 matching over 11 bases. In germline, CDR1 is SGHAT, CDR2 FQNNGV. V shed 4 bases, J shed 1 base, and the junction held 2 bases outside the gene matches. The CDR3 loop spans 16 amino acids. CDR3 nucleotide sequence: TGTGCCAGCAGCTCAACTAGCGGGGGGAACACCGGGGAGCTGTTTTTT. Amino acid sequence: CASSSTSGGNTGELFF.

This clonotype was counted only a few times. The chain has TRBV20-1 and TRBJ2-6; D is unresolved. The V end was cut by 5 bases, the J end by 4 bases, with 24 bases between. CDR1 is DFQATT and CDR2 is SNEGSKA in the germline V gene (reference sequence). CDR3 size: 18 residues. As DNA, the CDR3 is TGCAGTGCTCCGAACGGACCAAATTCAGCGTCCGGGGCCAACGTCCTGACTTTC. It is translated as CSAPNGPNSASGANVLTF.

This clonotype was seen a few times. The chain has TRBV7-9 and TRBJ1-2; D gene uncertain. The CDR3 has 17 residues. With 5 bases removed from V and 0 bases from J, the gap between germline ends came to 19 bases. In germline, CDR1 is SEHNR, CDR2 FQNEAQ (reference sequence). This CDR3 is CASSPATTSTSNYGYTF. As DNA, the CDR3 is TGTGCCAGCAGCCCCGCCACCACGTCCACCTCTAACTATGGCTACACCTTC.

This clonotype was seen more than once but under ten times. The chain has TRBV7-9 and TRBJ2-2, with D possibly being TRBD2 (6 bases). This CDR3 is built from 14 residues. Trimming cost V 8 bases and J 2 bases, with 12 bases left between them. Germline CDR1 reads SEHNR; CDR2 reads FQNEAQ (reference sequence). In DNA, the CDR3 is TGTGCCAGCGTTGCCGGGACTAACACCGGGGAGCTGTTTTTT. This codes for CASVAGTNTGELFF.

This clonotype occurred once. The V call is TRBV19, the J call TRBJ2-3, with 8 nucleotides matching TRBD1. After removal of 7 bases from V and 2 bases from J, the junction contained 17 bases not matched to a gene. Germline V CDR1 and CDR2: LNHDA, SQIVND (reference sequence). The CDR3 runs to 18 residues. The CDR3 DNA is TGTGCCAGTAAAATGGGCAGGGGGCTGGCGGGGATCACAGATACGCAGTATTTT. Protein sequence: CASKMGRGLAGITDTQYF.

CDR3 DNA: TGTGCCAGCAGCCCCCCCGGAATCACAGATACGCAGTATTTT. Protein product: CASSPPGITDTQYF. The chain uses TRBV7-9 and TRBJ2-3; no clear D gene. The CDR3 runs to 14 residues. V lost 5 bases and J 2 bases, leaving 11 bases between the germline ends. Germline CDR1 and CDR2: SEHNR and FQNEAQ (reference sequence).

This chain uses TRBV9 with TRBJ2-7; TRBD1 agrees at 10 bases. Trimming took 3 bases from V and 2 from J; bases not matched to a gene: 8. The CDR3 is 16 amino acids. CDR1 and CDR2 from the germline V gene are SGDLS and YYNGEE. The CDR3 nucleotides are TGTGCCAGCAGCGATGGGCCGGGACAGGGGACCTACGAGCAGTACTTC. It yields the protein CASSDGPGQGTYEQYF.

V is TRBV3-1 and J is TRBJ2-3; the D gene could be TRBD1 or TRBD2 (5 bases each). CDR1 and CDR2 (germline): LGHDT, YNNKEL (reference sequence). V was trimmed by 0 bases and J by 0 bases, leaving 7 bases between them. This CDR3 is built from 15 residues. In DNA, the CDR3 is TGTGCCAGCAGCCAAGATGGGGACAGCACAGATACGCAGTATTTT. Its translation is CASSQDGDSTDTQYF.

Details on this clonotype: Mismatch with germline at one junction end may stem from a read error. This chain uses TRBV7-9 with TRBJ2-3; tentative D call: TRBD2 (6 bases). CDR1 and CDR2 from the germline V gene are SEHNR and FQNEAQ (reference sequence). CDR3 length: 16 amino acids. This CDR3 reads CTSSPRDGPSTDTQYF. Written as DNA, the CDR3 is TGTACCAGCAGCCCGCGGGACGGCCCGAGCACAGATACGCAGTATTTT.

The CDR3 DNA sequence: TGTGCCAGCAGTATTACCTGGGTCAGTAAAGGATTAACTGAAGCTTTCTTT. Translation: CASSITWVSKGLTEAFF. The chain is built from TRBV6-5 and TRBJ1-1; no firm D call. With 5 bases removed from V and 5 bases from J, the gap between germline ends came to 24 bases. The germline CDR1 and CDR2 sequences are MNHEY and SVGAGI. The length of the CDR3 is 17 residues.

The gene calls are TRBV9 and TRBJ1-1; a weak D match, TRBD1 (6 bases). The CDR3 spans 13 residues. Trimming removed 3 bases from V and 8 bases from J, with 14 bases in between. The V gene's germline CDR1 is SGDLS and CDR2 YYNGEE. In DNA form, the CDR3 reads TGTGCCAGCAGCGCCCTCGCCGGGACAGAAGCTTTCTTT. This gives the protein CASSALAGTEAFF.

The gene calls are TRBV6-6 and TRBJ1-5; possible D gene TRBD1, 5 bases. V gave up 5 bases and J gave up 4 bases, with 12 bases separating them. The CDR3 consists of 14 residues. CDR1 MNHNY and CDR2 SVGAGI come from the germline V gene (reference sequence). CDR3 DNA: TGTGCCAGCAGTGATCCAGGGCGTAATCAGCCCCAGCATTTT. Translating gives CASSDPGRNQPQHF.

V gene TRBV7-2 combines with J gene TRBJ2-2; 7 bases fit TRBD2. V was pared by 5 bases and J by 1 base, with 4 bases of the junction left unmatched. This CDR3 is built from 15 residues. The germline V gene encodes CDR1 SGHTA and CDR2 FQGNSA. CDR3 sequence reads: CASSHGEGNTGELFF. CDR3 DNA sequence: TGTGCCAGCAGCCATGGGGAGGGGAACACCGGGGAGCTGTTTTTT.

This clonotype was seen a handful of times. The chain uses TRBV12-3 or TRBV12-4 and TRBJ2-3; D may be TRBD1 or TRBD2 (6 bases each). This CDR3 comprises 15 residues. V was trimmed by 5 bases and J by 2 bases, leaving 14 bases between them. The CDR3 sequence: CASSRPRGLTDTQYF. The CDR3 nucleotides read TGTGCCAGCAGTAGACCTCGGGGGCTCACAGATACGCAGTATTTT.

This clonotype was seen repeatedly, ten times or more. This rearrangement joins TRBV7-6 to TRBJ2-2; no clear D gene. CDR3 size: 13 residues. V lost 1 base and J 5 bases, leaving 5 bases between the germline ends. CDR1 and CDR2 (germline): SGHVS, FNYEAQ. The CDR3: CASSLERTGELFF. In DNA, the CDR3 is TGTGCCAGCAGCTTAGAGAGGACCGGGGAGCTGTTTTTT.

This clonotype was seen more than once but under ten times. V and J are TRBV18 and TRBJ2-1, with D perhaps given as TRBD1 or TRBD2 (6 bases each). Between the trimmed V and J ends, which lost 3 bases and 1 base, there was a span of 13 bases. Germline-derived CDR1 and CDR2 are KGHSH and LQKENI. This CDR3 region has 16 residues. The CDR3 DNA sequence: TGTGCCAGCTCACCTTTGGAAGGGGGGTCCTACAATGAGCAGTTCTTC. Translation gives CASSPLEGGSYNEQFF.

This clonotype has just one count. A much bigger clone sits one base away, suggesting this may be a read error. The chain is built from TRBV7-8 and TRBJ1-2; D remains unclear. The V end was cut by 0 bases, the J end by 4 bases, with 15 bases between. The CDR3 sequence is 16 residues long. Germline-derived CDR1 and CDR2 are SGHVS and FQNEAQ. The CDR3 reads CASSLARHSAGYGYTF. In nucleotides, the CDR3 is TGTGCCAGCAGCTTAGCTCGGCATAGCGCGGGCTATGGCTACACCTTC.

V gene TRBV9 combines with J gene TRBJ2-3; 8 bases match TRBD1. Germline-derived CDR1 and CDR2 are SGDLS and YYNGEE. The V segment lost 3 bases and the J segment 6 bases; nucleotides outside the gene matches: 6. There are 14 residues in the CDR3. In nucleotides, the CDR3 is TGTGCCAGCAGCGAGGACAGGGCATCGGATACGCAGTATTTT. Amino acid sequence: CASSEDRASDTQYF. Full variable domain (rest looked up from reference TRBV9 and TRBJ2-3): DSGVTQTPKHLITATGQRVTLRCSPRSGDLSVYWYQQSLDQGLQFLIQYYNGEERAKGNILERFSAQQFPDLHSELNLSSLELGDSALYFCASSEDRASDTQYFGPGTRLTVL.